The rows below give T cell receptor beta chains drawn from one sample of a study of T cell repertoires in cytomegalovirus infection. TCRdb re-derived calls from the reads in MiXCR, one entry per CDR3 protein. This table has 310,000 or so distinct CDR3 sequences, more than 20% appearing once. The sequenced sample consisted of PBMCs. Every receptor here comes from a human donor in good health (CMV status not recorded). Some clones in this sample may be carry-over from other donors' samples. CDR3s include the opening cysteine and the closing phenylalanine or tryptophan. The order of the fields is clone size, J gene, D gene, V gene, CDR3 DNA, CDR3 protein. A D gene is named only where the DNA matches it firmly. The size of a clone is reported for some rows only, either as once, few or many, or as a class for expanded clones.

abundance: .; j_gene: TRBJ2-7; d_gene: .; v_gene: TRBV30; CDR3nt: TGTGCCTGGACCCACTCTTGGGGACGGCAAAGCTCCTACGAGCAGTACTTC; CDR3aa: CAWTHSWGRQSSYEQYF
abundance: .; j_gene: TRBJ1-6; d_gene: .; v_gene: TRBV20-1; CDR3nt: TGCAGGGCCCGGCCCGACAGGAATTCACCCCTCCACTTT; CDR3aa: CRARPDRNSPLHF
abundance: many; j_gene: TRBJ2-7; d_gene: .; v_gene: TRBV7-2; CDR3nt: TGTGCCAGCAGCTTAGGCGGACTCCAGTACGAGCAGTACTTC; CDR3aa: CASSLGGLQYEQYF
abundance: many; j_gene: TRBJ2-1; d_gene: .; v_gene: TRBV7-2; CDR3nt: TGTGCCAGCGGTGGCGGGACCTACAATGAGCAGTTCTTC; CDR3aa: CASGGGTYNEQFF
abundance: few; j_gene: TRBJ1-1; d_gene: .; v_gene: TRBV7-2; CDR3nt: TGTGCCAGCAGCACCCACCAGAACACTGAAGCTTTCTTT; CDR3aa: CASSTHQNTEAFF
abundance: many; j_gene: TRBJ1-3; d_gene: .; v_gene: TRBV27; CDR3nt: TGTGCCAGCAGTTTACACCCGAGCTCTGGAAACACCATATATTTT; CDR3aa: CASSLHPSSGNTIYF
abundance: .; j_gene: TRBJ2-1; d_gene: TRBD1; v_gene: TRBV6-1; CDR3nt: TGTGCCAGCAGCCGGGACAGGGGGCGGAATGAGCAGTTCTTC; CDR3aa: CASSRDRGRNEQFF
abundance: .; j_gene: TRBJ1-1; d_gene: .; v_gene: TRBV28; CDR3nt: TGTGCCAGCAGTCCCCCCCGGGCCGCGGGGACTGAAGCTTTCTTT; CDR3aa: CASSPPRAAGTEAFF
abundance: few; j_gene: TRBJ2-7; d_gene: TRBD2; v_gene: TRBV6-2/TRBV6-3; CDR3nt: TGTGCCAGCAGTTGGGTAGCGGGAGGAAACTACGAGCAGTACTTC; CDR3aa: CASSWVAGGNYEQYF
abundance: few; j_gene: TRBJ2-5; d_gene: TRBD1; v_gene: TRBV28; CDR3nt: TGTGCCAGCTTGTCGGGACAGGGGTCGACCCAGTACTTC; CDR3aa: CASLSGQGSTQYF
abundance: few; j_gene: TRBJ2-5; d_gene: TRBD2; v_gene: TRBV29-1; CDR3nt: TGCAGCGTTGAAGTGGGACTAGCGGGTGAGCGCCAGTACTTC; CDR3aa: CSVEVGLAGERQYF
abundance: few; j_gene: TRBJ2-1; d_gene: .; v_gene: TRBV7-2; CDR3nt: TGTGCCAGCAGCTTAGAACTAGCCTCCTACAATGAGCAGTTCTTC; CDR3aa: CASSLELASYNEQFF
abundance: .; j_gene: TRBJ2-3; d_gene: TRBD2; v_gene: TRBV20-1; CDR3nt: TGCAGTGCTAAAAGACTAGCGGGGGGCCTAGATACGCAGTATTTT; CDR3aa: CSAKRLAGGLDTQYF
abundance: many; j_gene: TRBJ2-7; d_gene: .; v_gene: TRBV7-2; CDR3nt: TGTGCCAGCAGCTCCCAGAACGAGCAGTACTTC; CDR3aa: CASSSQNEQYF
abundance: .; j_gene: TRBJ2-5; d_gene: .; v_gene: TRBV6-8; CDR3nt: TGTGCCAGCAGAAAGCGCGGGACCCAAGAGACCCAGTACTTC; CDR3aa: CASRKRGTQETQYF
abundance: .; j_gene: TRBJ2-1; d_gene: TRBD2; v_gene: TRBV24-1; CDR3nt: TGTGCCACCAGTGATCCGGGACTAGCGGGAGGGGGCTCCTACAATGAGCAGTTCTTC; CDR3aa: CATSDPGLAGGGSYNEQFF
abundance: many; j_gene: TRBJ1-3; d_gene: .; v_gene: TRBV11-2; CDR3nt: TGTGCCAGCAGCTTAGCCAGGGGAAGAAACACCATATATTTT; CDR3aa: CASSLARGRNTIYF
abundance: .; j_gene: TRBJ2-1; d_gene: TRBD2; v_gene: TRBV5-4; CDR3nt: TGTGCCAGCAGCTTGGCGGGAGGTTTAGGGAATGAGCAGTTCTTC; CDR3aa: CASSLAGGLGNEQFF
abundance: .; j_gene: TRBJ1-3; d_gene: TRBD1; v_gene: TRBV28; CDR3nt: TGTGCCAGCAGTCTAGGGACAGCTTTGGGAGGAAACACCATATATTTT; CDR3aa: CASSLGTALGGNTIYF
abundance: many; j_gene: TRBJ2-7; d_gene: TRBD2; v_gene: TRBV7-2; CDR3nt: TGTGCCAGCAGCTTGATAGCGGGAGTGGGCGAGCAGTACTTC; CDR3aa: CASSLIAGVGEQYF
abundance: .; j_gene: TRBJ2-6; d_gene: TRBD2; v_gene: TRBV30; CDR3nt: TGTGCCTGCATTCCAGCGGGAGGTTACGGAGGGGCCAACGTCCTGACTTTC; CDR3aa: CACIPAGGYGGANVLTF
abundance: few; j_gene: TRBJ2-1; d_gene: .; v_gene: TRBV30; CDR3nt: TGTGCCTGGAGTGAGGTGGCAGGCCTCTCCTACAATGAGCAGTTCTTC; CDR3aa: CAWSEVAGLSYNEQFF
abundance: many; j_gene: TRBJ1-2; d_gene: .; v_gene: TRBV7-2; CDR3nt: TGTGCCAGCAGCTTAGGGACCCGAAGCTATGGCTACACCTTC; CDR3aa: CASSLGTRSYGYTF
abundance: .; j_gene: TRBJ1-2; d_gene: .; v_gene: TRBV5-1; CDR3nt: TGCGCCAGCAGCCCGGACAGATCTTATGGCTACACCTTC; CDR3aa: CASSPDRSYGYTF
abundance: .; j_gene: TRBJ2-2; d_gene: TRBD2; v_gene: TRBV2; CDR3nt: TGTGCCAGCAGAGGACTAGCGGGAAACACCGGGGAGCTGTTTTTT; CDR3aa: CASRGLAGNTGELFF
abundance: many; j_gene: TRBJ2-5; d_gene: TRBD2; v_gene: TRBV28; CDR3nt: TGTGCCAGCAGTCAGCGGGGGATTCAAGAGACCCAGTACTTC; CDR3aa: CASSQRGIQETQYF